This TCR beta chain emerged from a study of identical twins. One entry per CDR3 protein, called by TCRdb with MiXCR from the 5' RACE reads. The sample has hundreds of thousands of distinct CDR3 sequences; approximately 13% are singletons. General study findings and limits: Reduced insertions were recorded for abundant cord blood beta clonotypes, with no such pattern in memory repertoires. Modelling underestimated the level of out-of-frame TCR alpha sharing observed in monozygotic twins.

The CDR3 has 13 residues. Germline CDR1 reads DFQATT; CDR2 reads SNEGSKA (reference sequence). V was pared by 4 bases and J by 4 bases, with 13 bases between. With respect to this clonotype: What it recognizes is unknown.

These data also featured in a second study, about yellow fever vaccine responses in identical twins.

This rearrangement joins TRBV20-1 to TRBJ1-2, with D uncertain. Sequenced material: PBMCs. This TCR derives from a woman aged 18-29 years in good health. DNA of the CDR3: TGCAGTGCTAAGGACTACGGGGTCTATGGCTACACCTTC. The encoded protein is CSAKDYGVYGYTF.